Listed here are 32 T cell receptor beta chains from one sample, sequenced in a study of beta chain features in type 1 diabetes. No antigen has been identified for these receptors. Study results and caveats: Shorter TCRB CDR3s, moderately but significantly so, marked every one of the four CD4+ subsets in Type 1 diabetes patients.

Expressed TCRB transcripts were sequenced because the isolated RNA had all been reverse transcribed beforehand. Method: immunoSEQ multiplex PCR; TCRdb's copy keeps in-frame clones and lacks some. Among approximately 260,000 clones listed, around 21% were seen once. The sample was naive CD4+ T cells from blood. All receptors come from a woman aged 40 to 50 with type 1 diabetes.

The genes are TRBV6-5 and TRBJ1-2; TRBD1 agrees at 8 bases. With 6 bases clipped from V and 12 bases from J, the junction kept 9 bases outside the gene matches. The CDR3 is 12 amino acids. CDR1 and CDR2 (germline): MNHEY, SVGAGI. Written as DNA, the CDR3 is TGTGCCAGCAGGGACGGACAGGGCCATCACACCTTC. Encoded protein: CASRDGQGHHTF.

This clone was seen more than once but under ten times. This chain links TRBV28 with TRBJ2-3, with 7 bases that match TRBD1. The CDR3 is 14 residues long. Germline assignment: CDR1 MDHEN and CDR2 SYDVKM. V gave up 6 bases and J gave up 1 base; unmatched junction bases: 4. The CDR3 nucleotides are TGTGCCAGCAGACAGGGGCCGGGCACAGATACGCAGTATTTT. Amino acid sequence: CASRQGPGTDTQYF.

This clone turned up a few times. The V and J genes are TRBV5-1 and TRBJ1-1, with a possible D match to TRBD1 (6 bases). The CDR3 totals 15 residues. Germline V gene sequence: CDR1 SGHRS, CDR2 YFSETQ. V lost 0 bases and J 5 bases, leaving 14 bases between the germline ends. CDR3 region: CASSLGLGGRTEAFF. The CDR3 DNA is TGCGCCAGCAGCTTGGGTTTAGGGGGACGGACTGAAGCTTTCTTT.

The chain joins TRBV30 to TRBJ2-7; no clear D. V dropped 0 bases and J dropped 5 bases, with 17 bases sitting between them. The V gene's germline CDR1 is GTSNPN and CDR2 SVGIG (reference sequence). This CDR3 region has 15 residues. CDR3: CAWSVPRSARDEQYF. The CDR3 nucleotides are TGTGCCTGGAGTGTCCCCCGATCAGCTCGGGACGAGCAGTACTTC. Full variable domain (rest looked up from reference TRBV30 and TRBJ2-7): SQTIHQWPATLVQPVGSPLSLECTVEGTSNPNLYWYRQAAGRGLQLLFYSVGIGQISSEVPQNLSASRPQDRQFILSSKKLLLSDSGFYLCAWSVPRSARDEQYFGPGTRLTVT.

The chain recombines TRBV19 with TRBJ2-5; 9 nucleotides agree with TRBD2. Trimming removed 4 bases from V and 4 bases from J; junction bases left unmatched: 19. Germline lookup yields CDR1 LNHDA and CDR2 SQIVND (reference sequence). The CDR3 spans 19 residues. The CDR3 loop is CASSRGSGHGGRALETQYF. The CDR3 nucleotides are TGTGCCAGTAGTAGGGGCTCCGGGCACGGCGGGAGGGCCTTAGAGACCCAGTACTTC.

This clone was detected a few times. The V call is TRBV4-2, the J call TRBJ1-2; TRBD1 matches at 9 bases. CDR3 length: 15 amino acids. Germline V lookup: CDR1 LGHNA, CDR2 YNFKEQ. Trimming cost V 4 bases and J 6 bases; bases outside gene matches: 9. The CDR3 bases are TGTGCCAGCAGCCGAGGGACAGGGCCCACGGATGGCTACACCTTC. Translated, it gives CASSRGTGPTDGYTF.

This chain uses TRBV7-9 with TRBJ2-1, with TRBD1 matching over 7 bases. The germline V gene has CDR1 SEHNR and CDR2 FQNEAQ (reference sequence). V lost 2 bases to trimming and J lost 5 bases; unmatched junction nucleotides: 6. This CDR3 is 15 amino acids long. The CDR3 DNA reads TGTGCCAGCAGCTTACCCGGGACAGTAGACAATGAGCAGTTCTTC. Amino acids: CASSLPGTVDNEQFF.

The chain recombines TRBV5-6 with TRBJ2-1; D gene unclear. There are 16 residues in the CDR3. Between the trimmed V and J ends, which lost 4 bases and 0 bases, there was a span of 14 bases. Germline assignment: CDR1 SGHDT and CDR2 YYEEEE. The CDR3 DNA reads as TGTGCCAGCAGCCGTTTGGCAGGCTACTCCTACAATGAGCAGTTCTTC. The encoded protein is CASSRLAGYSYNEQFF.

The J gene is TRBJ2-1, the V gene TRBV6-5; TRBD1 matches at 7 bases. Germline V gene data show CDR1 as MNHEY and CDR2 as SVGAGI. With 5 bases clipped from V and 9 bases from J, the junction kept 4 bases outside the gene matches. This CDR3 comprises 12 residues. CDR3 in DNA: TGTGCCAGCAGTCGACAGGGCGGTGAGCAGTTCTTC. Translated: CASSRQGGEQFF.

The chain combines TRBV18 with TRBJ1-5, with D possibly matching TRBD1 (5 bases). This CDR3 contains 14 residues. Looked up from germline, CDR1 is KGHSH and CDR2 is LQKENI. The V end lost 2 bases, the J end lost 9 bases, and 14 bases lay between the germline ends. The CDR3 loop is CASSPGGVGGPQHF. The CDR3 nucleotides are TGTGCCAGCTCACCAGGGGGGGTAGGTGGGCCCCAGCATTTT. Full variable domain (remainder filled in from reference TRBV18 and TRBJ1-5): NAGVMQNPRHLVRRRGQEARLRCSPMKGHSHVYWYRQLPEEGLKFMVYLQKENIIDESGMPKERFSAEFPKEGPSILRIQQVVRGDSAAYFCASSPGGVGGPQHFGDGTRLSIL.

The V and J genes are TRBV28 and TRBJ1-6, with D perhaps TRBD1 (6 bases). CDR3 length equals 15 residues. V lost 5 bases, J lost 9 bases, and 17 bases lay in between. CDR1 is MDHEN, CDR2 SYDVKM, per germline. The CDR3 reads CASSPPTGPLSPLHF. The DNA for the CDR3 is TGTGCCAGCAGTCCACCGACAGGACCTCTTTCACCCCTCCACTTT. The whole variable domain, remainder taken from reference TRBV28 and TRBJ1-6, is DVKVTQSSRYLVKRTGEKVFLECVQDMDHENMFWYRQDPGLGLRLIYFSYDVKMKEKGDIPEGYSVSREKKERFSLILESASTNQTSMYLCASSPPTGPLSPLHFGNGTRLTVT.

The V gene is TRBV5-1, the J gene TRBJ1-4, with a tentative D call TRBD1 (6 bases). Germline V lookup: CDR1 SGHRS, CDR2 YFSETQ. V was clipped by 4 bases and J by 6 bases, with 16 bases between them. The CDR3 is made up of 15 amino acids. This CDR3 is CASSLTTGSHEKLFF. DNA of the CDR3: TGCGCCAGCAGCCTGACCACAGGGAGCCATGAAAAACTGTTTTTT.

This clone was detected a few times. Other DNA sequences in this sample translate to the same CDR3. The gene calls are TRBV20-1 and TRBJ2-5; no definite D call. This CDR3 comprises 11 residues. Germline V gene data show CDR1 as DFQATT and CDR2 as SNEGSKA (reference sequence). Trimming cost V 0 bases and J 5 bases, with 4 bases left between them. The CDR3 protein is CSARDLETQYF. The CDR3 DNA follows: TGCAGTGCTAGAGATCTCGAGACCCAGTACTTC.

The chain employs TRBV7-2 and TRBJ2-3; D not resolved. This CDR3 region has 14 residues. The V end was cut by 2 bases, the J end by 2 bases, with 8 bases between. CDR1 SGHTA and CDR2 FQGNSA come from the germline V gene. The CDR3 loop is CASSLLRFTDTQYF. In DNA form, the CDR3 reads TGTGCCAGCAGCTTACTCAGATTCACAGATACGCAGTATTTT.

The chain joins TRBV2 to TRBJ1-1; D is uncertain. There are 13 residues in the CDR3. Trimming took 6 bases from V and 9 from J, leaving 17 bases between them. Germline-derived CDR1 and CDR2 are SNHLY and FYNNEI. The DNA of the CDR3 is TGTGCCAGCAGGGCTTACGAAGGGAGTCAAGCTTTCTTT. Its translation: CASRAYEGSQAFF.

This clone was recorded a few times. The rearrangement joins TRBV5-4 to TRBJ2-7; the D gene is possibly TRBD1 (5 bases). The CDR3 length is 15 residues. Trimming stripped 0 bases from V and 4 bases from J, with 14 bases between. Germline-derived CDR1 and CDR2 are SGHNT and YYREEE (reference sequence). The CDR3 reads CASSLVAGKNYEQYF. The CDR3 coding sequence is TGTGCCAGCAGCTTGGTGGCAGGGAAGAATTACGAGCAGTACTTC. The full variable domain, rest sourced from reference TRBV5-4 and TRBJ2-7, is ETGVTQSPTHLIKTRGQQVTLRCSSQSGHNTVSWYQQALGQGPQFIFQYYREEENGRGNFPPRFSGLQFPNYSSELNVNALELDDSALYLCASSLVAGKNYEQYFGPGTRLTVT.

The chain combines TRBV2 with TRBJ2-1, with TRBD2 matching 12 bases. Trimming took 3 bases from V and 4 from J; bases not matched to a gene: 1. The germline V gene has CDR1 SNHLY and CDR2 FYNNEI. The CDR3 has 15 residues. The CDR3, as DNA: TGTGCCAGCAGTGAGGGGACTAGCGGGTACAATGAGCAGTTCTTC. The encoded protein is CASSEGTSGYNEQFF.

The V gene is TRBV4-2, the J gene TRBJ2-1; the match to TRBD2 covers 9 bases. Germline CDR1 is LGHNA and CDR2 is YNFKEQ. The CDR3 contains 17 residues. J was trimmed by 4 bases and V by 0 bases; bases with no gene match: 7. The CDR3 DNA sequence: TGTGCCAGCAGCCAAGATCTGACTAGCGGAGGATACAATGAGCAGTTCTTC. This encodes CASSQDLTSGGYNEQFF.

The genes are TRBV27 and TRBJ2-7; 8 bases map to TRBD1. The V and J ends lost 7 bases and 3 bases, in that order; junction bases with no gene match: 11. The CDR3 loop spans 15 amino acids. Germline V gene sequence: CDR1 MNHEY, CDR2 SMNVEV (reference sequence). CDR3: CASMNTGGMGYEQYF. CDR3 bases: TGTGCCAGCATGAACACAGGGGGTATGGGCTACGAGCAGTACTTC.

The table lists this clone with a few counts. J is TRBJ1-5 and V is TRBV27; the match to TRBD1 covers 8 bases. This CDR3 is 15 amino acids long. Per germline, CDR1 MNHEY and CDR2 SMNVEV (reference sequence). J gave up 0 bases and V 3 bases, and 1 base lay outside the gene matches. CDR3 nucleotide sequence: TGTGCCAGCAGTTTGGGACAGGATAGCAATCAGCCCCAGCATTTT. Translating it yields CASSLGQDSNQPQHF.

The CDR3 protein is CASRRAAQGEQYF. CDR3 bases: TGTGCCAGCAGGCGGGCGGCACAGGGCGAGCAGTACTTC. The chain joins TRBV2 to TRBJ2-7; tentatively, D is TRBD1 (6 bases). CDR3 size: 13 residues. Germline lookup yields CDR1 SNHLY and CDR2 FYNNEI. Trimming left V 6 bases short and J 6 bases short, with 15 bases between.

The chain couples TRBV29-1 to TRBJ1-1; D gene unclear. This CDR3 is 12 amino acids long. Germline CDR1 reads SQVTM; CDR2 reads ANQGSEA. Trimming removed 4 bases from V and 1 base from J, with 7 bases in between. The CDR3 coding sequence is TGCAGCGTTGCCCGACAGAACACTGAAGCTTTCTTT. Its translation: CSVARQNTEAFF.

The gene calls are TRBV6-1 and TRBJ2-5, with a weak D call TRBD2 (5 bases). Trimming took off 1 base at V and 5 bases at J, with 11 bases between the two ends. This CDR3 is 14 amino acids long. Germline-derived CDR1 and CDR2 are MNHNS and SASEGT. The CDR3 DNA follows: TGTGCCAGCAGTGAAGGACCCTCGGGGGAGACCCAGTACTTC. Translated: CASSEGPSGETQYF.

This rearrangement joins TRBV7-2 to TRBJ1-1, with D uncertain. Germline CDR1 is SGHTA and CDR2 is FQGNSA. CDR3 size: 13 residues. The ends were cut back, 5 bases at V and 5 bases at J, with 12 bases in the middle. CDR3 region: CASSTRPVTEAFF. The CDR3 DNA reads as TGTGCCAGCAGCACCCGCCCGGTGACTGAAGCTTTCTTT.

The chain uses TRBV11-1 and TRBJ2-3; 8 bases line up with TRBD1. The trim removed 4 bases at V and 2 bases at J, leaving 8 bases unmatched. CDR1 is SGHAT and CDR2 is FQDESV in the germline V gene (reference sequence). There are 16 residues in the CDR3. The CDR3 DNA sequence: TGTGCCAGCAGCTCCGGACAGGGACCAACCACAGATACGCAGTATTTT. Translated, it gives CASSSGQGPTTDTQYF.

This clone occurred a few times. This rearrangement joins TRBV28 to TRBJ2-3; TRBD1 matches at 7 bases. This CDR3 comprises 15 residues. Germline V gives CDR1 MDHEN, CDR2 SYDVKM. V gave up 7 bases and J gave up 5 bases; unmatched junction bases: 12. This CDR3 reads CASTSPRGLGDTQYF. As DNA, the CDR3 is TGTGCCAGCACCTCCCCGAGGGGGCTGGGAGATACGCAGTATTTT.

V and J are TRBV2 and TRBJ1-1; D possibly corresponds to TRBD1 (6 bases). This CDR3 is built from 14 residues. Deletions cut 4 bases from V and 0 bases from J, with 9 bases between. In germline, CDR1 is SNHLY, CDR2 FYNNEI. CDR3 in amino acids: CASSGGQMNTEAFF. In DNA form, the CDR3 reads TGTGCCAGCAGTGGGGGGCAGATGAACACTGAAGCTTTCTTT.

This clone has just one count. This chain joins TRBV30 and TRBJ1-2; 8 bases agree with TRBD1. The CDR3 is 17 residues long. With 0 bases clipped from V and 3 bases from J, the junction kept 12 bases outside the gene matches. Germline CDR1 GTSNPN, CDR2 SVGIG (reference sequence). This chain's CDR3 is CAWSVSLGQGRYYGYTF. CDR3 coding DNA: TGTGCCTGGAGTGTTAGTCTTGGACAGGGCCGCTACTATGGCTACACCTTC.

This clone turned up a few times. This chain connects TRBV15 to TRBJ1-2, with D unresolved. Looked up from germline, CDR1 is LNHNV and CDR2 is YYDKDF (reference sequence). The CDR3 has 13 amino acids. The V and J ends lost 3 bases and 7 bases respectively, with 12 bases between them. CDR3 DNA sequence: TGTGCCACCAGCAGGGCCCAAGAGCGTGGCTACACCTTC. It encodes CATSRAQERGYTF.

This clone appeared a few times. The chain links TRBV7-9 to TRBJ1-2, with D unclear. The germline gives CDR1 SEHNR, CDR2 FQNEAQ (reference sequence). Trimming took 1 base from V and 7 from J, leaving 7 bases between them. CDR3 length equals 12 residues. The CDR3 DNA follows: TGTGCCAGCAGCTTAGAAACAGCTGGCTACACCTTC. This sequence encodes CASSLETAGYTF.

The chain couples TRBV2 to TRBJ2-7, with TRBD1 matching 9 bases. The V and J ends lost 5 bases and 2 bases, in that order; junction bases with no gene match: 7. This CDR3 comprises 15 residues. CDR1 is SNHLY, CDR2 FYNNEI, per germline. The CDR3 spells CASSLGQGMTYEQYF. The CDR3 DNA sequence: TGTGCCAGCAGTCTTGGACAGGGGATGACCTACGAGCAGTACTTC.

This clone was picked up a small number of times. One end of the junction is discordant with germline, which a read error may explain. The chain uses TRBV6-6 and TRBJ1-1; D gene ambiguous. CDR1 and CDR2 (germline): MNHNY, SVGAGI (reference sequence). The CDR3 has 9 residues. This chain's CDR3 is CASSTNPRF. The CDR3 DNA reads TGTGCCAGCAGCACTAACCCTCGATTT.